Only a few counts were recorded for the clone carrying this TCR beta chain. Antigen unknown. With 6 bases removed from V and 6 bases from J, the gap between germline ends came to 11 bases. This CDR3 comprises 12 residues. TCRdb reanalysed the reads using MiXCR and keeps one entry per CDR3 protein. The table includes some 230,000 distinct CDR3 sequences, approximately 22% detected once. The data were taken from a study of T cell repertoires in cytomegalovirus infection. Overall study context: The public TCR beta signatures pointed to both CMV infection and matching HLA type. Notes on the study in general: In two of eight donors, the top clonotype was HLA-C-restricted CMV-specific. Of the TCR beta families, the public ones yielded a cumulative frequency that identified carriers of CMV plus the relevant HLA.

The sequence derives from a human donor in good health (CMV status not recorded). Some clones in this sample may be carry-over from other donors' samples. Sequencing was done on a sample of CD8+ T cells from PBMCs. The V gene is TRBV12-3 or TRBV12-4, the J gene TRBJ1-1; no definite D call. The CDR3 reads CASSLLQPEAFF. The CDR3 region has the DNA TGTGCCAGCAGCCTACTTCAGCCTGAAGCTTTCTTT.